The next 19 T cell receptor beta chains were all read from a single sample in a study of cytomegalovirus exposure and HLA in healthy donors. PCR was performed using 60 Vbeta and 13 Jbeta primers. Measured with immunoSEQ multiplex PCR; TCRdb has only the in-frame clones, and not every one. Of roughly 200,000 clones listed, approximately 80% are singletons. The sequenced material came from PBMCs. These receptors originate from a woman in her 30s in good health and CMV-seronegative.

V usage is TRBV10-3 and J usage is TRBJ2-7; TRBD2 matches 7 bases. Germline CDR1 and CDR2: ENHRY and SYGVKD. The CDR3 contains 14 residues. The ends lost 7 bases at V and 3 bases at J; junction bases unmatched: 9. The CDR3 protein is CAINEAGLLYEQYF. The CDR3, as DNA: TGTGCCATCAACGAAGCGGGATTACTCTACGAGCAGTACTTC.

The rearrangement joins TRBV6-5 to TRBJ2-3, with a weak D call TRBD2 (5 bases). Per the germline V gene, CDR1 is MNHEY and CDR2 is SVGAGI. Trimming pared 6 bases from V and 0 bases from J, leaving 10 bases between. This CDR3 spans 14 amino acids. CDR3 in DNA: TGTGCCAGCAGCTTACGCGGGAGCACAGATACGCAGTATTTT. It codes for CASSLRGSTDTQYF.

The chain is built from TRBV6-5 and TRBJ2-7, with D tentatively TRBD2 (6 bases). Between the trimmed V and J ends, which lost 6 bases and 3 bases, there was a span of 12 bases. Germline CDR1 MNHEY, CDR2 SVGAGI. This CDR3 has 13 residues. CDR3 nucleotides: TGTGCCAGCAGACCCGGGAGAGACTACGAGCAGTACTTC. Translation gives CASRPGRDYEQYF.

This clone was detected a few times. The chain couples TRBV5-1 to TRBJ2-7; 7 nucleotides agree with TRBD1. Per the germline V gene, CDR1 is SGHRS and CDR2 is YFSETQ. CDR3 size: 15 residues. V dropped 1 base and J dropped 3; count of bases not matched to a gene: 7. The CDR3 sequence is CASSLSWGQHYEQYF. The DNA for the CDR3 is TGCGCCAGCAGCTTGAGTTGGGGACAGCACTACGAGCAGTACTTC.

This clone was seen more than once but under ten times. The chain uses TRBV19 and TRBJ2-1; 12 nucleotides line up with TRBD1. CDR1 and CDR2 from the germline V gene are LNHDA and SQIVND (reference sequence). The ends lost 8 bases at V and 10 bases at J; junction bases unmatched: 9. The CDR3 covers 14 residues. The chain's CDR3 is CASSRGTGGNEQFF. In DNA, the CDR3 is TGTGCCAGTTCTAGAGGGACAGGGGGCAACGAGCAGTTCTTC.

V gene TRBV30 combines with J gene TRBJ2-1, with 12 bases that match TRBD2. The germline gives CDR1 GTSNPN, CDR2 SVGIG (reference sequence). V lost 0 bases to trimming and J lost 7 bases; unmatched junction nucleotides: 7. The CDR3 extends over 16 amino acids. The CDR3 DNA reads as TGTGCCTGGAGTGTACTAGCGGGGGGCGTGAGGAATGAGCAGTTCTTC. The encoded protein is CAWSVLAGGVRNEQFF.

The chain recombines TRBV11-2 with TRBJ2-1, with D tentatively TRBD2 (5 bases). The CDR3 extends over 13 amino acids. The V gene lost 5 bases and the J gene lost 7 bases, with 12 bases spanning the gap. Germline assignment: CDR1 SGHAT and CDR2 FQNNGV. The CDR3 protein is CASSVSTGNEQFF. Here the CDR3 DNA reads TGTGCCAGCAGCGTGTCCACGGGAAATGAGCAGTTCTTC.

The chain joins TRBV9 to TRBJ1-3; TRBD1 might be the D (6 bases). Germline V CDR1 and CDR2: SGDLS, YYNGEE. Trimming took 3 bases from V and 3 from J, leaving 13 bases between them. The CDR3 is 15 residues long. CDR3 sequence: CASSAGGSGGNTIYF. CDR3 sequence (DNA): TGTGCCAGCAGCGCGGGGGGCTCCGGTGGAAACACCATATATTTT.

This chain links TRBV27 with TRBJ2-3; D gene uncertain. Germline CDR1 MNHEY, CDR2 SMNVEV (reference sequence). This CDR3 contains 13 residues. The V and J ends lost 0 bases and 4 bases respectively, with 5 bases between them. The CDR3 DNA reads as TGTGCCAGCAGTTTATCGCGGTCAGATACGCAGTATTTT. It translates to CASSLSRSDTQYF.

DNA of the CDR3: TGCGCCAGCAGCTGGGACTATTTTTATACGCAGTATTTT. Amino acids: CASSWDYFYTQYF. The chain is built from TRBV5-1 and TRBJ2-3, with TRBD2 matching 7 bases. The CDR3 is made up of 13 amino acids. Germline V gene sequence: CDR1 SGHRS, CDR2 YFSETQ. The junction had 5 bases not matched to a gene; V was cut back by 3 bases and J by 7 bases.

This clone was observed once. This chain uses TRBV9 with TRBJ1-1; D might be TRBD1 (6 bases). The V gene lost 4 bases and the J gene lost 1 base, with 11 bases spanning the gap. Germline V gene data show CDR1 as SGDLS and CDR2 as YYNGEE. The CDR3 spans 14 residues. The CDR3 coding sequence is TGTGCCAGCAGCACGACAGGTCAGAACACTGAAGCTTTCTTT. This encodes CASSTTGQNTEAFF. Full variable domain (remainder filled in from reference TRBV9 and TRBJ1-1): DSGVTQTPKHLITATGQRVTLRCSPRSGDLSVYWYQQSLDQGLQFLIQYYNGEERAKGNILERFSAQQFPDLHSELNLSSLELGDSALYFCASSTTGQNTEAFFGQGTRLTVV.

This chain links TRBV7-9 with TRBJ1-1; 7 nucleotides line up with TRBD1. V lost 5 bases to trimming and J lost 12 bases; unmatched junction nucleotides: 12. Germline-derived CDR1 and CDR2 are SEHNR and FQNEAQ (reference sequence). The CDR3 sequence is 13 residues long. This CDR3 is CASSRKQGWESFF. CDR3 sequence (DNA): TGTGCCAGCAGCCGAAAACAGGGGTGGGAATCTTTCTTT.

The chain uses TRBV27 and TRBJ2-7, with 13 bases lining up with TRBD2. V dropped 6 bases and J dropped 4; count of bases not matched to a gene: 6. The length of the CDR3 is 15 residues. Per the germline V gene, CDR1 is MNHEY and CDR2 is SMNVEV (reference sequence). CDR3 coding DNA: TGTGCCAGCAGCCTAAGGGGACTAGCGGGATACGAGCAGTACTTC. It codes for CASSLRGLAGYEQYF.

The chain uses TRBV4-1 and TRBJ1-5; 7 bases align to TRBD1. V dropped 4 bases and J dropped 4; count of bases not matched to a gene: 10. Germline-derived CDR1 and CDR2 are MGHRA and YSYEKL. The CDR3 has 16 amino acids. The DNA of the CDR3 is TGCGCCAGCAGCCCTAGATACGCGGACAGGAATCAGCCCCAGCATTTT. Translation: CASSPRYADRNQPQHF.

The V gene is TRBV6-5, the J gene TRBJ2-5, with TRBD1 matching 11 bases. The CDR3 sequence is 15 residues long. V shed 2 bases, J shed 5 bases, and the junction held 4 bases outside the gene matches. From germline, CDR1 is MNHEY and CDR2 SVGAGI. The CDR3 coding sequence is TGTGCCAGCAGTTACAGGGACAGGGGGTGGGAGACCCAGTACTTC. Its translation: CASSYRDRGWETQYF.

A single count supports this clone. J is TRBJ1-2 and V is TRBV27; 8 bases map to TRBD1. This CDR3 has 15 residues. Germline assignment: CDR1 MNHEY and CDR2 SMNVEV (reference sequence). V gave up 5 bases and J gave up 7 bases; unmatched junction bases: 12. As DNA, the CDR3 is TGTGCCAGCAGTCCCTACTCGACAGGGGTTGGTGGCTACACCTTC. Amino acids: CASSPYSTGVGGYTF.

The sample holds a few counts of this clone. V is TRBV5-6 and J is TRBJ2-7; 7 nucleotides align to TRBD1. Germline V gene sequence: CDR1 SGHDT, CDR2 YYEEEE. Germline trimming cut 0 bases from V and 5 bases from J; bases unmatched to any gene: 11. The CDR3 covers 16 residues. The CDR3, as DNA: TGTGCCAGCAGCTTGGGGTGGCGACAGGGCACCCACGAGCAGTACTTC. This gives the protein CASSLGWRQGTHEQYF.

The chain combines TRBV11-2 with TRBJ2-7; D gene uncertain. V lost 6 bases to trimming and J lost 0 bases, with 12 bases between them. Germline V gene lookup returns CDR1 SGHAT and CDR2 FQNNGV. This CDR3 spans 14 amino acids. As DNA, the CDR3 is TGTGCCAGCAGGCAGGAAAGCCTCTCCTACGAGCAGTACTTC. It encodes CASRQESLSYEQYF.

This rearrangement joins TRBV4-1 to TRBJ2-1; TRBD2 matches at 10 bases. Germline lookup yields CDR1 MGHRA and CDR2 YSYEKL. The V segment lost 1 base and the J segment 6 bases; nucleotides outside the gene matches: 6. The CDR3 loop spans 16 amino acids. The CDR3 DNA reads TGCGCCAGCAGCCAAGGGCTAGCGGGGGATAGCAATGAGCAGTTCTTC. It is translated as CASSQGLAGDSNEQFF.